This T cell receptor beta chain was observed in a study of blood T cell repertoires in COVID-19. Study summary: The samples span acute and convalescent COVID-19 from the United States, Italy and Spain.

During active infection, Seattle patients enrolled and were then monitored through disease. The CDR3 runs 15 residues. Germline V gene data show CDR1 as SGDLS and CDR2 as YYNGEE. V was shortened by 3 bases and J by 0 bases, with 10 bases between the two germline ends. TCRdb's table, derived via immunoSEQ multiplex PCR, lists solely in-frame clones and lacks some. The sample holds about 200,000 clones, 85% seen once. The V gene is TRBV9, the J gene TRBJ1-3; TRBD1 might be the D (5 bases). The clonotype originates from a man aged 55-75 years with COVID-19, enrolled during active disease. Sequencing input: peripheral blood. The CDR3 coding sequence is TGTGCCAGCAGCGCGACAGACAACTCTGGAAACACCATATATTTT. This encodes CASSATDNSGNTIYF.